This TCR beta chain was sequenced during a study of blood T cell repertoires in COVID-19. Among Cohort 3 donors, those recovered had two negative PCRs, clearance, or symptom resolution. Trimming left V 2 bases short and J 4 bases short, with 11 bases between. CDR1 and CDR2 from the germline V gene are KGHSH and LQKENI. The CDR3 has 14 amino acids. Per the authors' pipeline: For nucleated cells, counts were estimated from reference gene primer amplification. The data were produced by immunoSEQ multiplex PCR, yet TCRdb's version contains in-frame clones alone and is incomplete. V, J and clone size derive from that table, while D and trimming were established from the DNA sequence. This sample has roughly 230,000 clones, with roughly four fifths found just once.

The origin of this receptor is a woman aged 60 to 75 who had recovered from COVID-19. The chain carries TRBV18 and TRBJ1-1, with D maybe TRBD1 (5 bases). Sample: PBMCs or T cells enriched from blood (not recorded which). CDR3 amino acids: CASSPSGGFTEAFF. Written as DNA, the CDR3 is TGTGCCAGCTCACCATCCGGGGGATTCACTGAAGCTTTCTTT.